Listed below are T cell receptor beta chains from one sample, sequenced in a study of blood T cell repertoires in COVID-19. Method: immunoSEQ multiplex PCR; TCRdb's copy keeps in-frame clones and lacks some. The sample contains about 320,000 clones, approximately 85% of which appear only once. The sample comprised peripheral blood. The receptor source for this set is a human donor in a cohort sampled during active COVID-19. The CDR3 runs from the conserved cysteine through the conserved F or W.

V	J	CDR3
TRBV19	TRBJ1-5	CASSIQGNNQPQHF
TRBV3-1/TRBV3-2	TRBJ2-3	CASSPVAGGATDTQYF
TRBV2	TRBJ1-2	CASRNLWATNYTF
TRBV6-4	TRBJ1-2	CASSAQKGANYGYTF
TRBV19	TRBJ1-6	CASSIDRDSPLHF
TRBV12-2	TRBJ1-4	CASRPWYPQGPGKLFF
TRBV13	TRBJ1-1	CASSFLAGLNTEAFF
TRBV2	TRBJ1-4	CASRRDRERGEKLFF
TRBV6-5	TRBJ1-6	CASSYSSGGYNSPLHF
TRBV2	TRBJ2-7	CASKEDRIYEQYF
TRBV5-1	TRBJ2-7	CASSLEHEQYF
TRBV12-3/TRBV12-4	TRBJ1-2	CASRRNYGYTF
TRBV5-5	TRBJ1-5	CASSPAGAGNQPQHF
TRBV5-1	TRBJ1-5	CASSFLGEQPQHF
TRBV6-6	TRBJ1-2	CASSYEAGGYTF
TRBV24-1	TRBJ1-5	CATSDTTEDRGQPQHF
TRBV29-1	TRBJ2-7	CSVVETGYFHEQYF
TRBV5-1	TRBJ1-6	CASSLGSSSYNSPLHF
TRBV4-1	TRBJ2-1	CASSQDGHNEQFF
TRBV3-1/TRBV3-2	TRBJ1-2	CASSRQGDYYGYTF
TRBV7-9	TRBJ1-4	CASSLVPGQGGEKLFF
TRBV7-2	TRBJ1-1	CASSYIGQGEAFF
TRBV19	TRBJ1-2	CASSRYGGANYGYTF
TRBV7-3	TRBJ1-1	CASSLLGGGRTEAFF
TRBV9	TRBJ1-1	CASSVVAGEAFF
TRBV30	TRBJ1-1	CAWSRNTEAFF
TRBV5-1	TRBJ1-2	CASSLGDRGYGYTF
TRBV5-4	TRBJ1-6	CASSPPNSNSPLHF
TRBV3-1/TRBV3-2	TRBJ2-7	CASSQNPAQGEQYF
TRBV6-5	TRBJ2-3	CASSRSGGSTDTQYF
TRBV6-1	TRBJ1-3	CASSALWTDPFGTIYF
TRBV11-3	TRBJ1-1	CASSLDGWTEAFF
TRBV3-1/TRBV3-2	TRBJ2-7	CASSLTVTRYEQYF
TRBV10-3	TRBJ1-3	CAITGLGTDSGNTIYF
TRBV29-1	TRBJ1-1	CSVGQLKNTEAFF
TRBV14	TRBJ1-2	CASSQGQGINYGYTF
TRBV25-1	TRBJ2-1	CASSRSAGYEQFF
TRBV18	TRBJ1-2	CASSPGTGEGYTF
TRBV19	TRBJ1-4	CASSEWTANEKLFF
TRBV6-5	TRBJ2-2	CASRGTANTGELFF
TRBV7-3	TRBJ2-3	CASSPTSSTDTQYF
TRBV24-1	TRBJ2-7	CATSDPGTSKVHEQYF
TRBV6-1	TRBJ2-7	CASSDGGGEQYF
TRBV10-3	TRBJ1-3	CAISRPQGAGGNTIYF
TRBV7-2	TRBJ1-5	CASRDRQGNQPQHF
TRBV14	TRBJ2-7	CASSQVSGRGYEQYF
TRBV19	TRBJ1-6	CASSIGRRGSPLHF
TRBV10-2	TRBJ1-1	CASSETGSTEAFF
TRBV7-8	TRBJ2-1	CASSPLVESYNEQFF
TRBV7-9	TRBJ2-6	CASSLGQGAGANVLTF
TRBV24-1	TRBJ1-2	CATSDGGDYGYTF